The source of this T cell receptor beta chain is a study of CD8+ T cells in alopecia areata. Germline loops: CDR1 MNHNY, CDR2 SVGAGI (reference sequence). Deletions cut 4 bases from V and 5 bases from J, with 9 bases between. The CDR3 consists of 13 residues. Using a FACSAria, the CD4+ and CD8+ T cells were sorted from the PBMCs. RNA extraction was followed by reverse transcription into cDNA, which acted as the sequencing template. Using immunoSEQ multiplex PCR, the repertoire was profiled, and TCRdb retains in-frame clones only, with some absent. Here the sample spans 140,000 to 150,000 clones, about 60% being singletons.

This rearrangement joins TRBV6-6 to TRBJ1-5, with D uncertain. The sequence was collected from a human donor with alopecia areata. The source was CD4+ T cells sorted from blood, collected at week 0. CDR3 nucleotides: TGTGCCAGCAGTTTAGGGCCGGATCAGCCCCAGCATTTT. Its translation: CASSLGPDQPQHF.